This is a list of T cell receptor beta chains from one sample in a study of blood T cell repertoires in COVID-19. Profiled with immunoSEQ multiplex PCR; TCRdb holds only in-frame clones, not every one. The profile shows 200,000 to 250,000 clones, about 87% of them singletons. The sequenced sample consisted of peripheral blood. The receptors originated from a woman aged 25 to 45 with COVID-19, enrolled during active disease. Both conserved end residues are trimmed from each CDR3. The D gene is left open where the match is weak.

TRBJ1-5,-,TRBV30,AWSATASTNQPQH
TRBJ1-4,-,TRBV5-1,ASSPGTHNEKLF
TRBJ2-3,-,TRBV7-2,ASSFLRADTQY
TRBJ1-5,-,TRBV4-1,ASSQYYRQPQH
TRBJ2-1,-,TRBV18,ASSPRRSSVNEQF
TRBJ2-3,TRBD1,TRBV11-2,ASSSRTGPDTQY
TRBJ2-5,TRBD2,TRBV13,ASSLGLTSAETQY
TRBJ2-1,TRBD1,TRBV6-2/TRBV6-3,ASSPGTGSNEQF
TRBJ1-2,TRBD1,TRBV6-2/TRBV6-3,ASSFPGQGKYGYT
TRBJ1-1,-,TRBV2,ASMWWQVNTEAF
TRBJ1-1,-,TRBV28,ASSLLTGLGDTEAF
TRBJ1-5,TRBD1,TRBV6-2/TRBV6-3,ASSLATGDQPQH
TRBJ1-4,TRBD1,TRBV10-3,AIRPGTGATNEKLF
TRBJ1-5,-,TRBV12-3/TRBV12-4,ASSSGSNQPQH
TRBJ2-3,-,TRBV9,ASSKKVGPPGDTQY
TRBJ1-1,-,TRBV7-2,ASSVAGASNTEAF
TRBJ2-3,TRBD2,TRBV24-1,ATSDRFEREVPDTQY
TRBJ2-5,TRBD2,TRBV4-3,ASSQDRNGGALKTQY
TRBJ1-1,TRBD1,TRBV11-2,ASRRAGTGGRDTEAF
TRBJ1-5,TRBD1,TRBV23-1,ASSKDRWESNQPQH
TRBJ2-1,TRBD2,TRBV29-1,SVEEFKLSGSYNEQF
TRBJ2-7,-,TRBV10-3,AISPRGAGALSYEQY
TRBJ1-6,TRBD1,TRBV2,ASSRQGRYNSPLH
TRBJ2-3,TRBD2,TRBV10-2,ASSESRGTSADTQY
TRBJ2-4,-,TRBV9,ASSVVGPPRY
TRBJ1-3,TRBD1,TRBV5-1,ASSLGSDRGGGNTIY
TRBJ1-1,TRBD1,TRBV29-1,SVEMGQGYTEAF
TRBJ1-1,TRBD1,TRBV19,ASSSTGTGNTEAF
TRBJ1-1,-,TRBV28,ASSFVDGERAF
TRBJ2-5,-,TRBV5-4,ASSLDGRATETQY
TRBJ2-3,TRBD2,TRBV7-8,ASSWTSEGTQY
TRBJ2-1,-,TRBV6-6,ASSYSGHGYNEQF